These 9 T cell receptor beta chains originate from one sample sequenced in a study of control samples from healthy donors and cancer patients. Clones were sequenced by immunoSEQ multiplex PCR, and TCRdb holds only the in-frame ones, with some missing. The repertoire holds 210,000 or so clones, with about 90% as singletons. Sequencing was done on a sample of blood. The receptors here all came from a man younger than 45 in good health.

The chain employs TRBV28 and TRBJ2-7; TRBD1 or TRBD2 may be the D gene (5 bases each). V lost 7 bases to trimming and J lost 4 bases, with 8 bases between them. Germline lookup yields CDR1 MDHEN and CDR2 SYDVKM. This CDR3 region has 11 residues. The CDR3 sequence is CASIEGYEQYF. CDR3 nucleotide sequence: TGTGCCAGCATTGAGGGGTACGAGCAGTACTTC.

This chain connects TRBV2 to TRBJ1-4, with D possibly matching TRBD1 (6 bases). Between the trimmed V and J ends, which lost 5 bases and 6 bases, there was a span of 13 bases. The CDR3 extends over 14 amino acids. Germline values: CDR1 SNHLY, CDR2 FYNNEI. The CDR3 DNA reads TGTGCCAGCAGTAGCCAGGGGCTGGATGAAAAACTGTTTTTT. Protein: CASSSQGLDEKLFF.

In its sample, this clone was seen once. The V call is TRBV6-5, the J call TRBJ1-5; TRBD1 agrees at 8 bases. This CDR3 is 13 amino acids long. V lost 5 bases to trimming and J lost 4 bases; unmatched junction nucleotides: 1. The germline CDR1 and CDR2 sequences are MNHEY and SVGAGI. The CDR3 coding sequence is TGTGCCAGCAGTCGACAGGGGAATCAGCCCCAGCATTTT. Translation: CASSRQGNQPQHF.

This clone came up a few times. The J gene is TRBJ2-3, the V gene TRBV24-1; D remains ambiguous. V was pared by 1 base and J by 1 base, with 5 bases between. This CDR3 is 14 amino acids long. The germline V gene encodes CDR1 KGHDR and CDR2 SFDVKD. The CDR3 nucleotides read TGTGCCACCAGTGATTTCGCCGGCACAGATACGCAGTATTTT. Its protein is CATSDFAGTDTQYF.

V and J are TRBV5-1 and TRBJ1-1; D perhaps matches TRBD1 (6 bases). The CDR3 sequence is 14 residues long. Germline loops: CDR1 SGHRS, CDR2 YFSETQ. V lost 3 bases, J lost 1 base, and 10 bases lay in between. CDR3 nucleotides: TGCGCCAGCAGCTCCTGGGGGGCGAACACTGAAGCTTTCTTT. Protein sequence: CASSSWGANTEAFF.

The chain links TRBV5-4 to TRBJ1-2, with a tentative D call TRBD1 (6 bases). V lost 3 bases to trimming and J lost 3 bases, with 12 bases between them. CDR1 and CDR2 from the germline V gene are SGHNT and YYREEE (reference sequence). The CDR3 totals 14 residues. CDR3 sequence reads: CASSSQGYDYGYTF. CDR3 DNA sequence: TGTGCCAGCAGCTCGCAGGGGTACGACTATGGCTACACCTTC.

The V gene is TRBV21-1, the J gene TRBJ1-5; no check of the table's D call, TRBD1, against the DNA was made. TRBV21-1 is a pseudogene locus. The CDR3 length is 16 residues. This chain's CDR3 is CASSPTTGAVGQPQHF. CDR3 nucleotide sequence: TGTGCCAGCAGCCCGACCACAGGGGCAGTAGGACAGCCCCAGCATTTT.

The rearrangement uses TRBV5-4 and TRBJ2-3; no clear D. The V end lost 4 bases, the J end lost 6 bases, and 12 bases lay between the germline ends. Germline CDR1 reads SGHNT; CDR2 reads YYREEE (reference sequence). The CDR3 has 13 amino acids. Here the CDR3 reads CASSLSIWDTQYF. The CDR3 DNA reads as TGTGCCAGCAGCCTATCAATTTGGGATACGCAGTATTTT.

This sequence joins TRBV6-5 and TRBJ1-6; D unclear. Germline V CDR1 and CDR2: MNHEY, SVGAGI. The V and J ends lost 0 bases and 9 bases respectively, with 3 bases between them. The CDR3 contains 12 residues. This CDR3 reads CASSYSRSPLHF. The CDR3 DNA sequence: TGTGCCAGCAGTTACTCGCGTTCACCCCTCCACTTT.